This T cell receptor (beta chain) is drawn from a study of technical replicates of blood from a handful of donors (dated by TCRdb to about 2017). Comment on this clone: Its antigen is unknown. It has no much larger one-base neighbor in the sample; base qualities were not kept.

The CDR3 runs 12 amino acids, cysteine and phenylalanine included. The only DNA kept is the CDR3, 36 bases in frame from the first base. V is pared back by 3 bases and J by 7 bases, with 7 bases lying between the germline termini. The germline V gene specifies SGHTA as CDR1 and FQGNSA as CDR2. Receptor amplification or capture employed the immunoSEQ multiplex PCR assay. The table comes from immuneACCESS by way of TCRdb, which keeps in-frame sequences with V and J called. Part of the clones is missing from these tables; in studies checked, under half for an unresolved V gene and the rest for unknown reasons. This sample comprises approximately 16,000 clones, around nine tenths of them detected only once. The ten largest clones represent 11% of the sample.

This receptor was taken from a human donor in good health. Sequences were obtained from PBMCs. The chain uses TRBV7-2 and TRBJ2-1; there is no confident call for the D gene. The CDR3 is CASSFVGNEQFF. The DNA sequence is TGTGCCAGCAGCTTCGTCGGTAATGAGCAGTTCTTC.